These 14 T cell receptor beta chains originate from one sample sequenced in a study of blood T cell repertoires in COVID-19. The method was immunoSEQ multiplex PCR; TCRdb's version includes in-frame clones alone and lacks a portion of them. The data show roughly 240,000 clones, 70% to 90% seen once. Sequencing was done on a sample of peripheral blood. Receptors were obtained from a man in his 60s who had recovered from COVID-19.

This clone was found once. V gene TRBV7-9 combines with J gene TRBJ2-3, with TRBD2 matching over 9 bases. The length of the CDR3 is 14 residues. Germline lookup yields CDR1 SEHNR and CDR2 FQNEAQ (reference sequence). The trim removed 8 bases at V and 3 bases at J, leaving 6 bases unmatched. The CDR3 sequence is CASLASGVTDTQYF. For the CDR3, the DNA is TGTGCCAGCCTCGCTAGCGGGGTAACAGATACGCAGTATTTT.

The V and J genes are TRBV20-1 and TRBJ1-1, with D uncertain. There are 11 residues in the CDR3. Germline CDR1 DFQATT, CDR2 SNEGSKA (reference sequence). V was pared by 1 base and J by 4 bases, with 4 bases between. The chain's CDR3 is CSARASTEAFF. CDR3 coding DNA: TGCAGTGCTAGAGCCAGCACTGAAGCTTTCTTT.

This chain links TRBV29-1 with TRBJ2-7, with 12 positions matching TRBD2. J was trimmed by 6 bases and V by 2 bases; bases with no gene match: 2. This CDR3 is 13 amino acids long. Germline CDR1 and CDR2: SQVTM and ANQGSEA. CDR3 sequence reads: CSVELTSGGEQYF. The CDR3 DNA follows: TGCAGCGTTGAATTGACTAGCGGGGGCGAGCAGTACTTC.

This clone occurred once. The chain couples TRBV19 to TRBJ1-3; 8 bases map to TRBD1. The CDR3 extends over 15 amino acids. CDR1 is LNHDA and CDR2 is SQIVND in the germline V gene (reference sequence). V lost 6 bases and J lost 0; bases outside the gene matches: 4. The CDR3, as DNA: TGTGCCAGTAGGCGGACAGGGAACTCTGGAAACACCATATATTTT. Translating it yields CASRRTGNSGNTIYF.

The V and J genes are TRBV2 and TRBJ1-5, with TRBD1 as a possible D gene (6 bases). Per the germline V gene, CDR1 is SNHLY and CDR2 is FYNNEI. The V end was cut by 6 bases, the J end by 0 bases, with 9 bases between. The CDR3 runs 14 residues. CDR3 DNA: TGTGCCAGCAGAGGACAGTTTAGCAATCAGCCCCAGCATTTT. Its protein product is CASRGQFSNQPQHF.

This clone has just one count. The chain carries TRBV7-9 and TRBJ2-1, with D tentatively TRBD2 (5 bases). Trimming shortened V by 4 bases and J by 7 bases, and 11 bases separated the two germline ends. Per the germline V gene, CDR1 is SEHNR and CDR2 is FQNEAQ (reference sequence). The CDR3 has 13 amino acids. Here the CDR3 DNA reads TGTGCCAGCAGCTCCATGGGAGATAATGAGCAGTTCTTC. Its translation is CASSSMGDNEQFF. Filled out from reference TRBV7-9 and TRBJ2-1, the complete variable domain reads DTGVSQNPRHKITKRGQNVTFRCDPISEHNRLYWYRQTLGQGPEFLTYFQNEAQLEKSRLLSDRFSAERPKGSFSTLEIQRTEQGDSAMYLCASSSMGDNEQFFGPGTRLTVL.

The chain is built from TRBV7-2 and TRBJ2-7, with TRBD1 matching 8 bases. CDR3 length: 13 amino acids. Germline V gives CDR1 SGHTA, CDR2 FQGNSA. Trimming at V came to 3 bases and at J to 3 bases, leaving 1 base not matched to a gene. DNA of the CDR3: TGTGCCAGCAGCTTCACAGGGGGCTACGAGCAGTACTTC. Translated: CASSFTGGYEQYF.

The chain combines TRBV5-1 with TRBJ1-6; 9 positions agree with TRBD1. From germline, CDR1 is SGHRS and CDR2 YFSETQ. V lost 2 bases, J lost 12 bases, and 6 bases stayed unmatched. The CDR3 is 14 residues long. The CDR3 here is CASSFGTGREPLHF. In DNA, the CDR3 is TGCGCCAGCAGCTTCGGGACAGGGAGGGAACCCCTCCACTTT.

The chain recombines TRBV4-1 with TRBJ2-1; 9 positions agree with TRBD2. The CDR3 runs 17 residues. CDR1 is MGHRA and CDR2 is YSYEKL in the germline V gene. V was clipped by 4 bases and J by 5 bases; unmatched bases: 12. CDR3 DNA sequence: TGCGCCAGCAGCCCTATTATCGGACTAGCGTTGGACAATGAGCAGTTCTTC. Translating gives CASSPIIGLALDNEQFF.

This rearrangement joins TRBV12-3 or TRBV12-4 to TRBJ2-1; D might be TRBD1 (5 bases). Between the trimmed V and J ends, which lost 6 bases and 9 bases, there was a span of 15 bases. This CDR3 has 13 residues. Here the CDR3 reads CASSLLRVGEQFF. CDR3 DNA sequence: TGTGCCAGCAGCCTGCTCAGGGTGGGTGAGCAGTTCTTC.

The chain combines TRBV6-2 or TRBV6-3 with TRBJ1-5; D perhaps matches TRBD1 (6 bases). V was cut by 2 bases and J by 4 bases, with 12 bases left in between. Germline values: CDR1 MNHEY, CDR2 SVGEGT. The CDR3 runs to 15 residues. DNA for the CDR3: TGTGCCAGCAGTTACACAGGGAATAGGAATCAGCCCCAGCATTTT. Translating it yields CASSYTGNRNQPQHF.

This clone came up many times. This rearrangement joins TRBV28 to TRBJ1-5, with no clear D. CDR1 and CDR2 (germline): MDHEN, SYDVKM. CDR3 length equals 14 residues. The germline V and J ends were trimmed by 5 bases and 2 bases, with 10 bases remaining between them. The CDR3, as DNA: TGTGCCAGCAGTACCCACGTAGGCAATCAGCCCCAGCATTTT. Protein: CASSTHVGNQPQHF.

The chain has TRBV2 and TRBJ2-7, with TRBD2 matching 7 bases. This CDR3 has 15 residues. The germline V gene encodes CDR1 SNHLY and CDR2 FYNNEI. V was pared by 5 bases and J by 6 bases, with 13 bases of the junction left unmatched. In nucleotides, the CDR3 is TGTGCCAGCAGTTCTCTAAGACTAGCCCTCGGCGAGCAGTACTTC. It specifies CASSSLRLALGEQYF.

The table lists this clone with a few counts. The rearrangement uses TRBV27 and TRBJ1-5; weak D call: TRBD1 (5 bases). CDR1 MNHEY and CDR2 SMNVEV come from the germline V gene (reference sequence). The CDR3 runs 15 residues. Trimming took 6 bases from V and 0 from J, leaving 12 bases between them. CDR3 sequence reads: CASRPPGFSNQPQHF. In DNA, the CDR3 is TGTGCCAGCAGACCCCCAGGGTTTAGCAATCAGCCCCAGCATTTT.